Following are 9 T cell receptor beta chains from one sample sequenced in a study of blood T cell repertoires in COVID-19. Method: immunoSEQ multiplex PCR; TCRdb's copy keeps in-frame clones and lacks some. The sample includes about 160,000 clones, about nine tenths of them seen just once. The source material was PBMCs or T cells enriched from blood (not recorded which). The receptors shown here come from a woman in her 40s who had been exposed to COVID-19.

The chain is built from TRBV29-1 and TRBJ2-5; D is ambiguous. V was pared by 4 bases and J by 5 bases, with 14 bases between. The CDR3 sequence is 13 residues long. CDR1 and CDR2 from the germline V gene are SQVTM and ANQGSEA. The CDR3 DNA is TGCAGCGTTGGGCCGACCCTCGGGGAGACCCAGTACTTC. Amino acids: CSVGPTLGETQYF.

The rearrangement uses TRBV10-2 and TRBJ1-1; no reliable D call. In germline, CDR1 is WSHSY, CDR2 SAAADI. The V end was cut by 5 bases, the J end by 2 bases, with 6 bases between. CDR3 size: 12 residues. CDR3 sequence: CASSPVNTEAFF. The CDR3 DNA sequence: TGCGCCAGCAGTCCCGTAAACACTGAAGCTTTCTTT.

The chain couples TRBV29-1 to TRBJ1-4; 10 nucleotides match TRBD1. The junction had 8 bases not matched to a gene; V was cut back by 5 bases and J by 8 bases. The CDR3 runs 14 residues. Germline V gene sequence: CDR1 SQVTM, CDR2 ANQGSEA. CDR3 loop: CSVKSTGGAEKLFF. In nucleotides, the CDR3 is TGCAGCGTTAAATCGACAGGGGGCGCGGAAAAACTGTTTTTT.

The rearrangement uses TRBV28 and TRBJ1-3, with D maybe TRBD1 (6 bases). This CDR3 comprises 16 residues. Trimming stripped 2 bases from V and 0 bases from J, with 11 bases between. Germline V CDR1 and CDR2: MDHEN, SYDVKM. DNA of the CDR3: TGTGCCAGCAGTTTAACAGGGATCGGCTCTGGAAACACCATATATTTT. Translated, it gives CASSLTGIGSGNTIYF.

The genes are TRBV2 and TRBJ2-7; 10 positions agree with TRBD1. The CDR3 loop spans 13 amino acids. In germline, CDR1 is SNHLY, CDR2 FYNNEI. V dropped 6 bases and J dropped 5; count of bases not matched to a gene: 4. The CDR3 coding sequence is TGTGCCAGCAGAGGGACAGGGGATAACGAGCAGTACTTC. Translation gives CASRGTGDNEQYF.

The chain links TRBV5-4 to TRBJ2-7, with 9 bases identical to TRBD2. After removal of 2 bases from V and 2 bases from J, the junction contained 8 bases not matched to a gene. The length of the CDR3 is 16 residues. Germline-derived CDR1 and CDR2 are SGHNT and YYREEE (reference sequence). CDR3 region: CASSLESGRTTYEQYF. CDR3 bases: TGTGCCAGCAGCTTAGAGAGCGGGAGGACGACCTACGAGCAGTACTTC.

The rearrangement joins TRBV5-6 to TRBJ2-7; D possibly corresponds to TRBD1 (7 bases). The CDR3 consists of 16 residues. Germline V CDR1 and CDR2: SGHDT, YYEEEE. Trimming took 4 bases from V and 3 from J, leaving 20 bases between them. CDR3 sequence (DNA): TGTGCCAGCAGCGGGGGGTCGACAGGGAAAATCTACGAGCAGTACTTC. This codes for CASSGGSTGKIYEQYF.

Comments on this clone: An end of the junction does not agree with germline; a read error may underlie this. The chain is built from TRBV19 and TRBJ2-7; 7 bases are a match to TRBD2. Per the germline V gene, CDR1 is LNHDA and CDR2 is SQIVND (reference sequence). The CDR3 has 17 amino acids. CDR3 DNA sequence: TGTGCCAGTAGTAGTGGTTTCATCGGGGATGTTAGCGGGCCTCCTTCCTTC. Residues: CASSSGFIGDVSGPPSF.

This chain connects TRBV19 to TRBJ2-3, with a weak D call TRBD1 (5 bases). Germline V gene lookup returns CDR1 LNHDA and CDR2 SQIVND (reference sequence). Deletions cut 4 bases from V and 6 bases from J, with 14 bases between. The length of the CDR3 is 14 residues. CDR3 sequence reads: CASSKSQGRDTQYF. The CDR3 DNA sequence: TGTGCCAGTAGTAAATCGCAGGGTCGTGATACGCAGTATTTT.